Described below is a single T cell receptor (beta chain) sequence and its context. This CDR3 region has 13 residues. J lost 4 bases, V lost 2 bases, and 1 base had no gene match. Germline lookup yields CDR1 LNHNV and CDR2 YYDKDF (reference sequence). This sample is drawn from a study of graft-versus-host responses after intestinal transplantation. Measured with immunoSEQ multiplex PCR; TCRdb has only the in-frame clones, and not every one. The data show 9,000 to 10,000 clones, with 85% to 95% seen just once and roughly 2% held by the top ten. The TCR sequence derives from a human patient who received an intestinal transplant, so some T cells may come from the graft donor. This rearrangement joins TRBV15 to TRBJ2-5; 7 bases match TRBD1. Material: PBMCs, obtained 8 days after intestinal transplant. The CDR3 reads CATSRSGGETQYF. CDR3 nucleotide sequence: TGTGCCACCAGCAGATCAGGGGGAGAGACCCAGTACTTC. The complete variable domain, with remaining parts taken from reference TRBV15 and TRBJ2-5, reads DAMVIQNPRYQVTQFGKPVTLSCSQTLNHNVMYWYQQKSSQAPKLLFHYYDKDFNNEADTPDNFQSRRPNTSFCFLDIRSPGLGDTAMYLCATSRSGGETQYFGPGTRLLVL.